These 11 T cell receptor beta chains share one sample of origin, sequenced in a study of identical twins. TCRdb re-derived calls from the 5' RACE reads in MiXCR, one entry per CDR3 protein. The sample lists about 200,000 distinct CDR3 sequences, approximately 8.3% occurring once. This sample was also put to use in a study of yellow fever vaccine responses in identical twins.

The material sequenced was memory (CD45RO+) T cells sorted from blood. Source of these receptors: a woman between 18 and 29 years old in good health.

This clonotype was counted many times. The chain joins TRBV11-2 to TRBJ2-3; 13 nucleotides align to TRBD2. CDR3 size: 18 residues. Trimming cost V 0 bases and J 5 bases; bases outside gene matches: 8. The germline gives CDR1 SGHAT, CDR2 FQNNGV. In DNA form, the CDR3 reads TGTGCCAGCAGCTTAGATTTCGCGGGACTAGCGGGGTTAGATACGCAGTATTTT. This translates into CASSLDFAGLAGLDTQYF.

This sequence joins TRBV7-9 and TRBJ2-7, with D uncertain. V lost 0 bases and J 2 bases, leaving 8 bases between the germline ends. The CDR3 is made up of 14 amino acids. In germline, CDR1 is SEHNR, CDR2 FQNEAQ (reference sequence). CDR3 sequence (DNA): TGTGCCAGCAGCTTAGCGGCCCCGGCCTACGAGCAGTACTTC. Protein sequence: CASSLAAPAYEQYF.

This clonotype has more than one count but fewer than ten. The junction shows a germline mismatch at one end, possibly a read error. This chain uses TRBV28 with TRBJ2-5; D is uncertain. Looked up from germline, CDR1 is MDHEN and CDR2 is SYDVKM. The CDR3 runs to 12 residues. CDR3: CASSLWKEAQYF. The CDR3 DNA follows: TGTGCCAGCAGTTTATGGAAAGAGGCCCAGTACTTC.

This clonotype occurred a few times. The rearrangement joins TRBV15 to TRBJ2-7, with D possibly TRBD1 on 6 matching bases. This CDR3 is built from 15 residues. Trimming took 3 bases from V and 2 from J, leaving 14 bases between them. Per the germline V gene, CDR1 is LNHNV and CDR2 is YYDKDF (reference sequence). The CDR3 loop is CATSSAIGQTYEQYF. CDR3 DNA: TGTGCCACCAGCAGTGCAATTGGACAGACCTACGAGCAGTACTTC.

The J gene is TRBJ2-4, the V gene TRBV7-9; TRBD2 aligns across 9 bases. Germline V gene sequence: CDR1 SEHNR, CDR2 FQNEAQ (reference sequence). This CDR3 has 17 residues. J gave up 7 bases and V 5 bases, and 15 bases lay outside the gene matches. The CDR3 nucleotides are TGTGCCAGCAGCCCCGGGCCTAGCGGGATCCAGAAGAACATTCAGTACTTC. Translation: CASSPGPSGIQKNIQYF.

This clonotype was observed at least ten times. The V call is TRBV4-2, the J call TRBJ2-1; TRBD2 matches at 10 bases. Germline lookup yields CDR1 LGHNA and CDR2 YNFKEQ. This CDR3 has 15 amino acids. Trimming cost V 1 base and J 5 bases; bases outside gene matches: 2. The CDR3 protein is CASSQVLAGHNEQFF. Written as DNA, the CDR3 is TGTGCCAGCAGCCAAGTACTAGCGGGACACAATGAGCAGTTCTTC.

Points on this clonotype: Since a much larger clone is just one base distant, this may be a read error. V and J are TRBV25-1 and TRBJ2-1; the match to TRBD1 covers 9 bases. Germline-derived CDR1 and CDR2 are MGHDK and SYGVNS. There are 15 residues in the CDR3. Here the CDR3 reads CASSEFGTGRNEQLF. CDR3 nucleotide sequence: TGTGCCAGCAGTGAATTCGGGACAGGGCGAAATGAGCAGTTGTTC. Full variable domain (remainder filled in from reference TRBV25-1 and TRBJ2-1): EADIYQTPRYLVIGTGKKITLECSQTMGHDKMYWYQQDPGMELHLIHYSYGVNSTEKGDLSSESTVSRIRTEHFPLTLESARPSHTSQYLCASSEFGTGRNEQLFGPGTRLTVL.

A few counts support this clonotype. CDR3 sequence: CASTIGMGEQYF. CDR3 DNA: TGTGCCAGCACAATTGGGATGGGCGAGCAGTACTTC. The rearrangement uses TRBV11-2 and TRBJ2-7; the D is unclear. The V and J ends lost 7 bases and 6 bases respectively, with 13 bases between them. Germline assignment: CDR1 SGHAT and CDR2 FQNNGV. The CDR3 totals 12 residues.

This clonotype was recorded many times. The chain combines TRBV20-1 with TRBJ2-7, with D maybe TRBD1 (5 bases). Trimming cost V 6 bases and J 5 bases, with 11 bases left between them. This CDR3 spans 11 amino acids. Germline V gives CDR1 DFQATT, CDR2 SNEGSKA (reference sequence). CDR3 DNA sequence: TGCAGTGCCAACACAGGAAACGAGCAGTACTTC. Protein product: CSANTGNEQYF.

This clonotype was counted between two and nine times. The rearrangement links TRBV12-3 or TRBV12-4 to TRBJ2-5; the D gene is possibly TRBD2 (7 bases). The CDR3 runs 12 residues. The V and J ends lost 8 bases and 5 bases respectively, with 12 bases between them. CDR3 coding DNA: TGTGCCAGCGGGGGGGCGGGGGAGACCCAGTACTTC. Protein sequence: CASGGAGETQYF.

J is TRBJ2-2 and V is TRBV20-1; no clear D. This CDR3 region has 14 residues. Trimming took 6 bases from V and 0 from J, leaving 11 bases between them. Germline V gives CDR1 DFQATT, CDR2 SNEGSKA (reference sequence). CDR3 amino acids: CSAVRHTNTGELFF. The DNA of the CDR3 is TGCAGTGCCGTTCGGCATACGAACACCGGGGAGCTGTTTTTT.